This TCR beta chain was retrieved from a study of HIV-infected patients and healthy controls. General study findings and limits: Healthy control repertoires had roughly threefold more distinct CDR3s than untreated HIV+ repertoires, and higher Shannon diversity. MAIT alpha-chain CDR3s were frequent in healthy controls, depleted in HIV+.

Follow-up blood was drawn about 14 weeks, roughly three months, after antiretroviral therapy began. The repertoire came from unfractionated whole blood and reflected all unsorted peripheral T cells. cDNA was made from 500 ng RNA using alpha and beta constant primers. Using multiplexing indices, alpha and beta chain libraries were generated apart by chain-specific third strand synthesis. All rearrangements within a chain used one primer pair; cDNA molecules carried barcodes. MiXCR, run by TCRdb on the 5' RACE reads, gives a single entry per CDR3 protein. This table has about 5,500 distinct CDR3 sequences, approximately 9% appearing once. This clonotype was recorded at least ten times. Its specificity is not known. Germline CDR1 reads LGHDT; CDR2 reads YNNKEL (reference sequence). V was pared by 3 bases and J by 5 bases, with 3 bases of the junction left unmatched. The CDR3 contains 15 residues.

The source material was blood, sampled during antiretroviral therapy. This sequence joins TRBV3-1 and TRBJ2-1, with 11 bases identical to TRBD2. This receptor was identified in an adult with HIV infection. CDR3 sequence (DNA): TGTGCCAGCAGCCAGGGACTAGCGGCGGACAATGAGCAGTTCTTC. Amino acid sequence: CASSQGLAADNEQFF.